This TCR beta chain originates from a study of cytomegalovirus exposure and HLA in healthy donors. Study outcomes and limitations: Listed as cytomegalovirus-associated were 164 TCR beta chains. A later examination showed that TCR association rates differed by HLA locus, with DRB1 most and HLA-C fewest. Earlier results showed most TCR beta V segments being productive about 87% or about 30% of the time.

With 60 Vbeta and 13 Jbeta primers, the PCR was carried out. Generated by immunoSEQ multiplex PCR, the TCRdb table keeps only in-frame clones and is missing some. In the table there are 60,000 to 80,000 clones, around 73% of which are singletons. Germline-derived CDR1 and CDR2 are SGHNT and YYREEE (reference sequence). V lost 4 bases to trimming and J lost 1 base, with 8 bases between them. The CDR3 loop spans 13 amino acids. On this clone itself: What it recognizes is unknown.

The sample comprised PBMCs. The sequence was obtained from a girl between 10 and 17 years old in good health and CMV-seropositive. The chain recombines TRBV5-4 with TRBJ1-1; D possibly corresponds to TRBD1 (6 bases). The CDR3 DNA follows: TGTGCCAGCAGCGAGACAGGGAACACTGAAGCTTTCTTT. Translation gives CASSETGNTEAFF.